This entry features one T cell receptor beta chain sequence. What it recognizes is unknown. Together with a sample-barcoded 5' primer, a J-beta primer mix was included in a second PCR lasting roughly 7 to 11 cycles. TCRdb called the 5' RACE reads again in MiXCR, with one record for every CDR3 protein. Of about 1.8 million distinct CDR3 sequences in the sample, around 50% were seen once. This sample is drawn from a study of blood T cells in healthy people across ages. Notes on the study in general: Age brought a roughly linear fall in TCR beta diversity measured per million T cells. In the absence of known donor CMV status, changes in expanded clonotypes were possibly confounded.

Germline assignment: CDR1 SEHNR and CDR2 FQNEAQ (reference sequence). This CDR3 contains 13 residues. Sequencing was carried out using blood. This receptor was obtained from a woman aged 40-49 years in good health. The chain employs TRBV7-9 and TRBJ2-4; D possibly corresponds to TRBD2 (7 bases). TRBJ2-7 matches the DNA end more closely, so the J call is doubtful. The CDR3 DNA follows: TGTGCCAGCAGCGGGGGGGCGGCTAACGAGCAGTACTTC. Protein: CASSGGAANEQYF.